The clone carrying this T cell receptor beta chain is categorized as medium-sized. Its target is unknown. This sample is part of a study of OX40 agonist ivuxolimab in advanced cancers. Background on the study: Recorded diagnoses for dose-escalation patients were hepatocellular carcinoma, melanoma, renal cell or head and neck cancer. Findings and caveats of the study: In the 0.1 to 3.0 mg/kg range, CD4+ and CD8+ blood T cells had expanded clonally by week 6.

Here immunoSEQ multiplex PCR was the method, and the copy in TCRdb shows in-frame clones only, minus some. Seen here are 13,000 or so clones, around 76% observed once, and the top ten hold 15% to 20%. The CDR3 consists of 15 residues. Germline values: CDR1 MGHRA, CDR2 YSYEKL. V was clipped by 0 bases and J by 2 bases, with 10 bases between them. The sample was CD4+ or CD8+ T cells sorted from blood, taken in a trial of the OX40 agonist ivuxolimab. This chain joins TRBV4-1 and TRBJ1-1, with D perhaps TRBD1 (5 bases). The receptor was derived from an adult with an advanced solid tumor such as melanoma, head and neck, liver or kidney cancer. The chain's CDR3 is CASSQEQGTNTEAFF. The CDR3 DNA reads as TGCGCCAGCAGCCAAGAGCAGGGCACCAACACTGAAGCTTTCTTT.